This entry is about one TCR beta chain. CDR1 and CDR2 from the germline V gene are SGHVS and FQNEAQ. CDR3 size: 16 residues. V was trimmed by 3 bases and J by 2 bases, leaving 13 bases between them. As processed by the authors: The assay estimated nucleated cells by amplifying reference gene primers. Data came from immunoSEQ multiplex PCR; TCRdb stores just in-frame clones and leaves some out. For V, J and clone size, that table is used; D and trimming come from the DNA. The data contain approximately 460,000 clones, 75% to 90% of them seen just once; the ten biggest clones take up roughly 1%. This sample is drawn from a study of blood T cell repertoires in COVID-19. In the study overall: Donors in the United States, Italy and Spain gave samples during acute or convalescent COVID-19. Nucleic acid was either cDNA or gDNA, and it came from T cells, B-cell-depleted T cells, or PBMCs.

Seattle's cohort entered during active infection and was followed longitudinally. The sample comprised peripheral blood. The chain is built from TRBV7-8 and TRBJ1-4, with D maybe TRBD1 (6 bases). The sequence was obtained from a man between 18 and 29 years old with COVID-19, enrolled during active disease. CDR3 region: CASSFRRGATNEKLFF. CDR3 nucleotides: TGTGCCAGCAGCTTTCGCAGGGGCGCCACTAATGAAAAACTGTTTTTT.